This T cell receptor beta chain was captured in a study of blood T cell repertoires in COVID-19. The table came from immunoSEQ multiplex PCR; TCRdb's copy has only in-frame clones and leaves some out. The profile shows approximately 88,000 clones, about nine tenths of them singletons. This CDR3 has 15 amino acids. The germline gives CDR1 SGHRS, CDR2 YFSETQ. With 4 bases removed from V and 0 bases from J, the gap between germline ends came to 13 bases. V gene TRBV5-1 combines with J gene TRBJ1-1, with unresolved D. The TCR sequence derives from a woman aged 45-65 years in a cohort sampled during active COVID-19. Sequencing was carried out using peripheral blood. CDR3 nucleotide sequence: TGCGCCAGCAGCCTCGCGGGATACATGAACACTGAAGCTTTCTTT. Translated, it gives CASSLAGYMNTEAFF.